In its sample, the clone carrying this TCR beta chain was seen a few times. Its cognate antigen is unknown. This sample is drawn from a study of molecular identifiers for immune sequencing clone quantification. Findings of the study overall: Sizes of clones that are highly expanded could be underestimated (if identical TCR molecules share a barcode). Clones with over 20 RNA copies captured over 99% of effector molecules but under 1% of naive ones.

Sorted cells numbering roughly 19,000 to 1,000,000, with 10%, 30% or 50% RNA, yielded the naive CD8 libraries. Germline lookup yields CDR1 SQVTM and CDR2 ANQGSEA. This CDR3 comprises 12 residues. V was pared by 7 bases and J by 7 bases, with 10 bases of the junction left unmatched. TCRdb passed the PCR reads through MiXCR, listing each CDR3 protein once. The data hold about 640,000 distinct CDR3 sequences, with just under 20% observed a single time. The chain couples TRBV29-1 to TRBJ2-7; 7 nucleotides agree with TRBD1. Sequenced input: naive CD8+ T cells from blood, with Jurkat cell RNA spiked in. Subset given: FACS-sorted CD8+CD4-CCR7+CD45RA+ naive T cells. This TCR came from a human donor in good health. Some libraries in this study had Jurkat cell RNA spiked in. CDR3 nucleotide sequence: TGCAGCGCCTCCCTCCCGACAGGGGAGCAGTACTTC. Protein: CSASLPTGEQYF.